The TCR beta chain described here comes from a study of T cell repertoires in ileal Crohn's disease. The time point was: neoterminal ileum biopsy at postoperative endoscopy, about 6 months after surgery. A few counts support this clone. At one end, the junction sequence differs from germline, possibly due to a read error. Method: immunoSEQ multiplex PCR; TCRdb's copy keeps in-frame clones and lacks some. Among roughly 9,100 clones listed, 79% were seen once. The CDR3 totals 12 residues. The germline CDR1 and CDR2 sequences are SNHLY and FYNNEI. This chain uses TRBV2 with TRBJ2-1; TRBD1 matches 7 bases. Specimen: ileal tissue. This TCR was sampled from an adult with Crohn's disease. The CDR3 DNA reads TGTGCCAGCAGCAGGTCCGGGACAGTGCTTCTCTTC. It codes for CASSRSGTVLLF.